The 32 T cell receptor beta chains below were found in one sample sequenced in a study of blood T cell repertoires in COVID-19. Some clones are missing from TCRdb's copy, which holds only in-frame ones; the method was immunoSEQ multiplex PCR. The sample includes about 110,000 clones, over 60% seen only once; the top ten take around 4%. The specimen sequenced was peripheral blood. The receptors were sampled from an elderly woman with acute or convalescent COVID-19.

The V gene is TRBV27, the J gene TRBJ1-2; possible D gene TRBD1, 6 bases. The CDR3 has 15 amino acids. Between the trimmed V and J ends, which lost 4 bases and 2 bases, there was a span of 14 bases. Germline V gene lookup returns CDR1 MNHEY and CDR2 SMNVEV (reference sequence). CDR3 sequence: CASSSHRQENYGYTF. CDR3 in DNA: TGTGCCAGCAGTTCACACCGACAGGAGAACTATGGCTACACCTTC.

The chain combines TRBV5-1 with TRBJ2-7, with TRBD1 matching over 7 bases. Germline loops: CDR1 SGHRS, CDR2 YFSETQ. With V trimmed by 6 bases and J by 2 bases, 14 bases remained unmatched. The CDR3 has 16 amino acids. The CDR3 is CASMRGPGQLTYEQYF. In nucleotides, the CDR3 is TGCGCCAGCATGAGGGGGCCAGGCCAACTTACCTACGAGCAGTACTTC.

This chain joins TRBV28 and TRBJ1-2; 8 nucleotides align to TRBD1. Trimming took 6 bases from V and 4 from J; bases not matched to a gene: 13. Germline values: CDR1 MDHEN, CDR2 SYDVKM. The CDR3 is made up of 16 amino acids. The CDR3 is CASSIADRGGIYGYTF. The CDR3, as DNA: TGTGCCAGCAGCATCGCCGACAGGGGAGGGATCTATGGCTACACCTTC.

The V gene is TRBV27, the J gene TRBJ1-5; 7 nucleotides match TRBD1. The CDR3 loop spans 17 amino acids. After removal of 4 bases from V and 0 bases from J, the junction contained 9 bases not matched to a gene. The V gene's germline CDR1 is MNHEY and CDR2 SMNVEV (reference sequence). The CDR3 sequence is CASSSYRGGVSNQPQHF. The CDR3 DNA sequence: TGTGCCAGCAGTTCCTACAGGGGTGGGGTTAGCAATCAGCCCCAGCATTTT.

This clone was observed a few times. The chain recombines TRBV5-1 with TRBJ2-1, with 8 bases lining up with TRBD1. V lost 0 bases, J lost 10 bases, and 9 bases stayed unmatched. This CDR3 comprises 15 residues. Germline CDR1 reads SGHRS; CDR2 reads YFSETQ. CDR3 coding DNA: TGCGCCAGCAGCTTGGATGGACAGGGTACAAGGGAGCAGTTCTTC. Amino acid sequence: CASSLDGQGTREQFF.

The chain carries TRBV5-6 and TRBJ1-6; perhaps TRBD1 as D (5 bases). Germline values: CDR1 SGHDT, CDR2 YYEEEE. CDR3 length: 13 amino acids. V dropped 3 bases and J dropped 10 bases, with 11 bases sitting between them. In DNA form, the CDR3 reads TGTGCCAGCAGCTCCAGGGAATCCTCACCCCTCCACTTT. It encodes CASSSRESSPLHF.

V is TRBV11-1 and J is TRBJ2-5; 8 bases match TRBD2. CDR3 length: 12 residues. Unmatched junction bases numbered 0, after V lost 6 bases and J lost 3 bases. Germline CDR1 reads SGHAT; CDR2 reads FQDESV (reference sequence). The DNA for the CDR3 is TGTGCCAGCAGGCGGGGGGAAGAGACCCAGTACTTC. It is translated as CASRRGEETQYF.

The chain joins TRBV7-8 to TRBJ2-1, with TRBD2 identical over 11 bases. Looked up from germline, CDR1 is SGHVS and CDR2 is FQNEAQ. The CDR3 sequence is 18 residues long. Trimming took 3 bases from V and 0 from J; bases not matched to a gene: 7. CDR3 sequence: CASSFLAGGLSSYNEQFF. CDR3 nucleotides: TGTGCCAGCAGCTTCCTAGCGGGGGGCCTTAGCTCCTACAATGAGCAGTTCTTC.

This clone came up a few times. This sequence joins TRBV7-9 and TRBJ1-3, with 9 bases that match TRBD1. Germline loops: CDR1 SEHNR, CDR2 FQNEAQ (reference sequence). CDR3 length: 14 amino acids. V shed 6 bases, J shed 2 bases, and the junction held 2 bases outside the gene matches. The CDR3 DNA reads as TGTGCCAGCAGACGGACAGGGGCTGGAAACACCATATATTTT. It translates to CASRRTGAGNTIYF. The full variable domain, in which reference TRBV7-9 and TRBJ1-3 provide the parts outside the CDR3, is DTGVSQNPRHKITKRGQNVTFRCDPISEHNRLYWYRQTLGQGPEFLTYFQNEAQLEKSRLLSDRFSAERPKGSFSTLEIQRTEQGDSAMYLCASRRTGAGNTIYFGEGSWLTVV.

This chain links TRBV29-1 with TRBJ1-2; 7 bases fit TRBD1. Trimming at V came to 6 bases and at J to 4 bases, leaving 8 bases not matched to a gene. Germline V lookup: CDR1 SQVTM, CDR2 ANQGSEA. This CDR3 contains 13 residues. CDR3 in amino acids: CSVARGQPYGYTF. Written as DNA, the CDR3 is TGCAGCGTCGCAAGGGGACAGCCCTATGGCTACACCTTC.

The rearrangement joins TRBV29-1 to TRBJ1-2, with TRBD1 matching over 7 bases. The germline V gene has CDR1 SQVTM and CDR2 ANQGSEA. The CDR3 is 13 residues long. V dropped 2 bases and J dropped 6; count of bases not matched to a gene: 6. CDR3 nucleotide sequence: TGCAGCGTTGAACGACAGGGTTGGAATGGCTACACCTTC. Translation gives CSVERQGWNGYTF.

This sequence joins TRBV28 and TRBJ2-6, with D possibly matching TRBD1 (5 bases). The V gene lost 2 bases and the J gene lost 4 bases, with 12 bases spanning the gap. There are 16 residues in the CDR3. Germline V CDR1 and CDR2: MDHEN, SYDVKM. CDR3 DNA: TGTGCCAGCAGTTTAGGACATGCCGGCGGGGCCAACGTCCTGACTTTC. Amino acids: CASSLGHAGGANVLTF.

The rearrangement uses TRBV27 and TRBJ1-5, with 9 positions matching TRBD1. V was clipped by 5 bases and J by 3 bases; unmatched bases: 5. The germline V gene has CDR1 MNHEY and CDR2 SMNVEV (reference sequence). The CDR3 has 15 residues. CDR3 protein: CASSMGQGANQPQHF. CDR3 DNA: TGTGCCAGCAGTATGGGACAGGGAGCCAATCAGCCCCAGCATTTT.

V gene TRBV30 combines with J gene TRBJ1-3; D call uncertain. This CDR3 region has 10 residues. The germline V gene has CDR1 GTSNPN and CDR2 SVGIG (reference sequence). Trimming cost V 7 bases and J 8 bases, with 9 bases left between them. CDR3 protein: CAFGSDTIYF. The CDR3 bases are TGTGCCTTCGGGTCTGACACCATATATTTT.

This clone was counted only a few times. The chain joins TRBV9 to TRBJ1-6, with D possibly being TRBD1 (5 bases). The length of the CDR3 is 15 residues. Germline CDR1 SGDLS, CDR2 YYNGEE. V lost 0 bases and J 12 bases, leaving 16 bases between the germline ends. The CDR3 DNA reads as TGTGCCAGCAGCGTAGCCCCTTCAGGGCTGGGACCCCTCCACTTT. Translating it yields CASSVAPSGLGPLHF.

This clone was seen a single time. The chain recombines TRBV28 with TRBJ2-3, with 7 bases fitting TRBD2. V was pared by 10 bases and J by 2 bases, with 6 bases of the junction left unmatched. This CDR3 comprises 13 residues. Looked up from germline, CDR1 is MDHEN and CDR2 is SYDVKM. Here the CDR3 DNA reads TGTGCCACCTCGCGGGGGTTCACAGATACGCAGTATTTT. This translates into CATSRGFTDTQYF.

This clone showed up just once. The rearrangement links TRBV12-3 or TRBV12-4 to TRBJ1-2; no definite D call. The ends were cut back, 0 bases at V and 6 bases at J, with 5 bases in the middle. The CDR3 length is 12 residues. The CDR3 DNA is TGTGCCAGCAGTTTAGCTGGCAATGGCTACACCTTC. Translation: CASSLAGNGYTF.

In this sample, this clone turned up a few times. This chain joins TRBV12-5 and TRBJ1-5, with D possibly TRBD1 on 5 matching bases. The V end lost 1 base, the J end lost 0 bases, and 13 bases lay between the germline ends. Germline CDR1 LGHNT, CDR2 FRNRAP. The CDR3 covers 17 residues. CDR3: CASGLGTSGYSNQPQHF. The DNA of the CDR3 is TGTGCTAGTGGTTTGGGGACAAGTGGATATAGCAATCAGCCCCAGCATTTT.

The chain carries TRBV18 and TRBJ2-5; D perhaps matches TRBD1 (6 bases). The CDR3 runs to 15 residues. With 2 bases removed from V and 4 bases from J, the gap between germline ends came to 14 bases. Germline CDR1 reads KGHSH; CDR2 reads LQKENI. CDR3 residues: CASSPEQGYGETQYF. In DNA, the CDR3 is TGTGCCAGCTCACCAGAACAGGGCTACGGAGAGACCCAGTACTTC.

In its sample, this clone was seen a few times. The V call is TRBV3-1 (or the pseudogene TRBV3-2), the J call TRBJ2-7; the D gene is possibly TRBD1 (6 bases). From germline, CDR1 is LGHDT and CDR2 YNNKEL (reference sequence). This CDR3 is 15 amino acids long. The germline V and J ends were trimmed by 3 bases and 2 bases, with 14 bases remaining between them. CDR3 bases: TGTGCCAGCAGCCAGCACACGACAGGAACCTACGAGCAGTACTTC. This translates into CASSQHTTGTYEQYF.

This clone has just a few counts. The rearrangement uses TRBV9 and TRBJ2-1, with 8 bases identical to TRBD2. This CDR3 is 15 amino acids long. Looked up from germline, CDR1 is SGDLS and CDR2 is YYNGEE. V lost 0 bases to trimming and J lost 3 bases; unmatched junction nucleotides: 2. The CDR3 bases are TGTGCCAGCAGCGTAGCCGGGGGGGTCTACAATGAGCAGTTCTTC. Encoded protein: CASSVAGGVYNEQFF.

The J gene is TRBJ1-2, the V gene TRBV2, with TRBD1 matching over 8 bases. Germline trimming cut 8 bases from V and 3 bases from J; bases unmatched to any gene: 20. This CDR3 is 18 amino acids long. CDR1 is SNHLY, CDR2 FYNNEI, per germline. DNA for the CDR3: TGTGCCAGCGCAAAGGGGCAGGGGGCGGTATTTGAGTACTATGGCTACACCTTC. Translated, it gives CASAKGQGAVFEYYGYTF.

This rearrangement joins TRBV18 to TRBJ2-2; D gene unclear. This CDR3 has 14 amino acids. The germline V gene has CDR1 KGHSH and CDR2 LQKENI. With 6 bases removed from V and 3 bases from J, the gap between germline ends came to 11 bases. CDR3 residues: CASSILGDTGELFF. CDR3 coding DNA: TGTGCCAGCTCCATCCTAGGAGACACCGGGGAGCTGTTTTTT.

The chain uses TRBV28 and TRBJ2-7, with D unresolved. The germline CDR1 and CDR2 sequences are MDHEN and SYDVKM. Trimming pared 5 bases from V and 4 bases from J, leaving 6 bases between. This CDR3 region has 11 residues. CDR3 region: CASSLGYEQYF. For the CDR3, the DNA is TGTGCCAGCAGTCTCGGTTACGAGCAGTACTTC. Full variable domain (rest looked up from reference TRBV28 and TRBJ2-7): DVKVTQSSRYLVKRTGEKVFLECVQDMDHENMFWYRQDPGLGLRLIYFSYDVKMKEKGDIPEGYSVSREKKERFSLILESASTNQTSMYLCASSLGYEQYFGPGTRLTVT.

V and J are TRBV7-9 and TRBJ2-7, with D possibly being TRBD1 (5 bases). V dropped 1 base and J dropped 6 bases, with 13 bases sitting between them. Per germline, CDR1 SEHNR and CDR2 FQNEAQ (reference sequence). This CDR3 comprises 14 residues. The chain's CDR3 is CASSLGQYVREQYF. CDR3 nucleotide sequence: TGTGCCAGCAGCTTAGGACAGTATGTCCGCGAGCAGTACTTC.

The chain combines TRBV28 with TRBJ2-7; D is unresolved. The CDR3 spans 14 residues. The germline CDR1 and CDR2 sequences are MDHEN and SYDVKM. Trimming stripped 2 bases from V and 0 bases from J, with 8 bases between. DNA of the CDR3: TGTGCCAGCAGTTTAAACAGCCCCTCCTACGAGCAGTACTTC. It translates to CASSLNSPSYEQYF.

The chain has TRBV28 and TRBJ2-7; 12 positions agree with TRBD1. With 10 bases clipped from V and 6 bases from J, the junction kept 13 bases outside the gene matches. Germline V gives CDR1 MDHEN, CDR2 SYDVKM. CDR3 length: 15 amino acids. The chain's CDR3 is CAILVPGTGGGEQYF. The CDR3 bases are TGTGCCATCCTAGTCCCCGGGACAGGGGGCGGCGAGCAGTACTTC.

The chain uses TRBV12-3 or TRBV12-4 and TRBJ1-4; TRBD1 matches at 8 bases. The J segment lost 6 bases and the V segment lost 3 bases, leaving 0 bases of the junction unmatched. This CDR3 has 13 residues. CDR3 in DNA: TGTGCCAGCAGTTTGGGACAGGATGAAAAACTGTTTTTT. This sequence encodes CASSLGQDEKLFF.

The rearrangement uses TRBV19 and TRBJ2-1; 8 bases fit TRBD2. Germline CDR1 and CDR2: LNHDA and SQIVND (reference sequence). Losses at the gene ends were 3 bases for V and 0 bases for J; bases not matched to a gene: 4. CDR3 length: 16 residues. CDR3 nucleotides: TGTGCCAGTAGTATCGAAAGCGGGGGCTCCTACAATGAGCAGTTCTTC. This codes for CASSIESGGSYNEQFF.

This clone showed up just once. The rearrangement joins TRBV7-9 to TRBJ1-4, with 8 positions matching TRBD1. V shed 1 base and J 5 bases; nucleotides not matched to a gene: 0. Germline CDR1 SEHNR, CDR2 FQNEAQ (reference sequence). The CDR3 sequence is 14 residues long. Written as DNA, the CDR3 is TGTGCCAGCAGCTTAGGGGACAGGAATGAAAAACTGTTTTTT. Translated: CASSLGDRNEKLFF.

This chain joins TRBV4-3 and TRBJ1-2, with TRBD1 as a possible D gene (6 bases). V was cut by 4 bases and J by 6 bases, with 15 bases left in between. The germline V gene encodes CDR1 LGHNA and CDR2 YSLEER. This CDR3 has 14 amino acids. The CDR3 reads CASSPQHNRDGYTF. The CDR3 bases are TGCGCCAGCAGCCCACAGCACAACAGGGATGGCTACACCTTC.

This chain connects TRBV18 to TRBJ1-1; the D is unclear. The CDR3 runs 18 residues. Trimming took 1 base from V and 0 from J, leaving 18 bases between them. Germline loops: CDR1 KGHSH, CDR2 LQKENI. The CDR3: CASSPQEVARGMNTEAFF. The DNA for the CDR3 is TGTGCCAGCTCACCACAGGAAGTCGCTCGGGGAATGAACACTGAAGCTTTCTTT.